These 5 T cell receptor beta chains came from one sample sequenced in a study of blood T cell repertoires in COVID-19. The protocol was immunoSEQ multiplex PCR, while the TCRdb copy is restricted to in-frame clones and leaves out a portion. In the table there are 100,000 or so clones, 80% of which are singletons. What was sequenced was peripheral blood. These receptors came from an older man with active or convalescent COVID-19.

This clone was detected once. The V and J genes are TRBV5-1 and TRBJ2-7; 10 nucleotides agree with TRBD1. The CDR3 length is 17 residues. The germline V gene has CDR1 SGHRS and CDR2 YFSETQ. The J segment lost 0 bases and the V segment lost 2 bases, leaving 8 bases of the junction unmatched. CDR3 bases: TGCGCCAGCAGCTTTCGACAGGGGGCTATTAGCTCCTACGAGCAGTACTTC. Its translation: CASSFRQGAISSYEQYF.

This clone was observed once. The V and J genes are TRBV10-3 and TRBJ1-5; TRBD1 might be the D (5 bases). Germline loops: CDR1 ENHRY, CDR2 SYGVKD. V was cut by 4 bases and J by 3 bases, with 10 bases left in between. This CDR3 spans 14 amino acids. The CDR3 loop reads CAISVQGPNQPQHF. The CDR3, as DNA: TGTGCCATCAGTGTTCAGGGCCCCAATCAGCCCCAGCATTTT.

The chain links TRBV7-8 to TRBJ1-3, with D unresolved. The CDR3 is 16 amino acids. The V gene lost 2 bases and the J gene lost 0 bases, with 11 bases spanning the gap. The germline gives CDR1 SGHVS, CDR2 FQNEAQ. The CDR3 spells CASSLSPGRSGNTIYF. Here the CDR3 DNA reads TGTGCCAGCAGCTTATCGCCAGGCCGCTCTGGAAACACCATATATTTT.

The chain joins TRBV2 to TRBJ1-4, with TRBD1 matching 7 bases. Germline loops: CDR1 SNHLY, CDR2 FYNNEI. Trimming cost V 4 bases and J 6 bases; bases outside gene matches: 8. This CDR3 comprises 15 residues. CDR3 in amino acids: CASSVNRGFDEKLFF. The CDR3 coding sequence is TGTGCCAGCAGTGTTAACAGGGGTTTTGATGAAAAACTGTTTTTT.

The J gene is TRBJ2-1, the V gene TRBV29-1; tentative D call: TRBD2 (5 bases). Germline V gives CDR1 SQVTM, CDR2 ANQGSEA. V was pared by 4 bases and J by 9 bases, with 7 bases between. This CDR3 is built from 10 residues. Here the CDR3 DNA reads TGCAGCGTTGGGGAGAGTGAGCAGTTCTTC. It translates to CSVGESEQFF.